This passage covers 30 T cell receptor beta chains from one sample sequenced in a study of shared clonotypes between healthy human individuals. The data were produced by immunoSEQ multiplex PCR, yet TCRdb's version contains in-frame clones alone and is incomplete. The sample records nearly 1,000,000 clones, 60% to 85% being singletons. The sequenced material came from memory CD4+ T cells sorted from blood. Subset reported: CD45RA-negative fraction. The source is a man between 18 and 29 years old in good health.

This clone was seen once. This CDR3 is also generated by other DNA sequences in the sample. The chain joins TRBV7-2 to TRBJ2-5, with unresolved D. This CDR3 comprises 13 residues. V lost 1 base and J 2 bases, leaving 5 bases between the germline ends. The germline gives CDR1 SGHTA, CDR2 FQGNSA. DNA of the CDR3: TGTGCCAGCAGCTTAGTCTGGCAAGAGACCCAGTACTTC. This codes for CASSLVWQETQYF.

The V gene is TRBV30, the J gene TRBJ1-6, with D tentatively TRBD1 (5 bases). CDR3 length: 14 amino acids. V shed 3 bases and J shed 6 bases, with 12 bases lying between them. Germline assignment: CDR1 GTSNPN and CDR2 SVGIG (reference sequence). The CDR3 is CAWRRTSRNSPLHF. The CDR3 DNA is TGTGCCTGGAGAAGGACAAGTCGTAATTCACCCCTCCACTTT. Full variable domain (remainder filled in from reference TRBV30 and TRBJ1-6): SQTIHQWPATLVQPVGSPLSLECTVEGTSNPNLYWYRQAAGRGLQLLFYSVGIGQISSEVPQNLSASRPQDRQFILSSKKLLLSDSGFYLCAWRRTSRNSPLHFGNGTRLTVT.

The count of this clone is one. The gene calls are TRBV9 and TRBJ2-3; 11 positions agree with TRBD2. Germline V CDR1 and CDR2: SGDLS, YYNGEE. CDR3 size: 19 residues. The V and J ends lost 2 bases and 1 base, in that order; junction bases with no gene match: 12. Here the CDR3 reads CASSVGFFGTSGGTDTQYF. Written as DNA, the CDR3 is TGTGCCAGCAGCGTCGGGTTCTTTGGGACTAGCGGTGGCACAGATACGCAGTATTTT.

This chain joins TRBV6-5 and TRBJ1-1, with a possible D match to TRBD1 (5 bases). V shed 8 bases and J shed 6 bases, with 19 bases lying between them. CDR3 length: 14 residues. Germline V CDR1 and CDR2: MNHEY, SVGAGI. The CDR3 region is CASWARGVNAEAFF. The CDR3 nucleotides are TGTGCCAGCTGGGCCCGGGGCGTCAACGCTGAAGCTTTCTTT.

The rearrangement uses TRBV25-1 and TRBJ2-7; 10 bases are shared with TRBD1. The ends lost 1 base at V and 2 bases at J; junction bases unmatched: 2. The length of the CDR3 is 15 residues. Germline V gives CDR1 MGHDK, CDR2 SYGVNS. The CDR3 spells CASSEWGTGAYEQYF. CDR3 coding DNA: TGTGCCAGCAGTGAATGGGGGACAGGGGCCTACGAGCAGTACTTC.

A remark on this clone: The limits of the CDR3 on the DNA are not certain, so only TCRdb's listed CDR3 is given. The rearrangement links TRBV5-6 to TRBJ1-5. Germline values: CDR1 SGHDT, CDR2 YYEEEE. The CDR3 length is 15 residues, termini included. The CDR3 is CASSFGPGGNQPQHF.

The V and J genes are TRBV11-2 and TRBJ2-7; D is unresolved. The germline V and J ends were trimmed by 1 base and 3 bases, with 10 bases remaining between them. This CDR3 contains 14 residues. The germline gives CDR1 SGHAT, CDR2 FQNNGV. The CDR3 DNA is TGTGCCAGCAGCTTAGTGGGGTTACTCTACGAGCAGTACTTC. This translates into CASSLVGLLYEQYF.

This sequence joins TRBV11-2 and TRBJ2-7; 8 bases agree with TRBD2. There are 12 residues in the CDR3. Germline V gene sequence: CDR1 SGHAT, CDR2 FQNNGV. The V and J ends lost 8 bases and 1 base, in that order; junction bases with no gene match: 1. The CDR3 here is CASRGGSYEQYF. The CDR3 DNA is TGTGCCAGCCGCGGGGGGTCCTACGAGCAGTACTTC. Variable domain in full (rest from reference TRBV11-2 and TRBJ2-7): EAGVAQSPRYKIIEKRQSVAFWCNPISGHATLYWYQQILGQGPKLLIQFQNNGVVDDSQLPKDRFSAERLKGVDSTLKIQPAKLEDSAVYLCASRGGSYEQYFGPGTRLTVT.

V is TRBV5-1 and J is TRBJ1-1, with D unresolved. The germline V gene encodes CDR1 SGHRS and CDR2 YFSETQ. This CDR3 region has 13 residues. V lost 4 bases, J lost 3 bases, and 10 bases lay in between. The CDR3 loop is CASSDGSDTEAFF. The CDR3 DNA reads TGCGCCAGCAGCGACGGGTCAGACACTGAAGCTTTCTTT.

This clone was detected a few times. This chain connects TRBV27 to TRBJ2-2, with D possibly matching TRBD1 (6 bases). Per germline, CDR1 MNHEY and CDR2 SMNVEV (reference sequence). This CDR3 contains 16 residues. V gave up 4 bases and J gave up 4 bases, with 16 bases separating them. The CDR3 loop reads CASSSSPDSGTGELFF. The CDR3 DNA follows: TGTGCCAGCAGTTCAAGCCCGGACAGCGGCACCGGGGAGCTGTTTTTT.

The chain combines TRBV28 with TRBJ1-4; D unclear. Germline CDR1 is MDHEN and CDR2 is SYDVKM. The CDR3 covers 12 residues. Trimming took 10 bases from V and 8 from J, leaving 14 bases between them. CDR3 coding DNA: TGTGCCACCTCAACCCTAGGAGAAAAACTGTTTTTT. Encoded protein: CATSTLGEKLFF.

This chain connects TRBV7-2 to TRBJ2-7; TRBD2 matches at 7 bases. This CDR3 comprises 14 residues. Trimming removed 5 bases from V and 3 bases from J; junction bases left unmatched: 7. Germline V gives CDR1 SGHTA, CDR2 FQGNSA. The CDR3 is CASSPKTSSYEQYF. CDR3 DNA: TGTGCCAGCAGCCCCAAGACTAGCAGCTACGAGCAGTACTTC.

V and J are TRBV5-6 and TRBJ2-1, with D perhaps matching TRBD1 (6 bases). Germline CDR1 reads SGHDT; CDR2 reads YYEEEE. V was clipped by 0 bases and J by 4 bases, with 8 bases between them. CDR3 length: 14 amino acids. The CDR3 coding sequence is TGTGCCAGCAGCTTGGAGGGGGTTTACAATGAGCAGTTCTTC. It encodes CASSLEGVYNEQFF.

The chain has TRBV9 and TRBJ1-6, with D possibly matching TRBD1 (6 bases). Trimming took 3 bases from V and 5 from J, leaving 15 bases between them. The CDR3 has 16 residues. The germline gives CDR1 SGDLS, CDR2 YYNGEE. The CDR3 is CASSAQPDSDNSPLHF. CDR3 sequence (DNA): TGTGCCAGCAGCGCCCAACCGGACAGTGATAATTCACCCCTCCACTTT.

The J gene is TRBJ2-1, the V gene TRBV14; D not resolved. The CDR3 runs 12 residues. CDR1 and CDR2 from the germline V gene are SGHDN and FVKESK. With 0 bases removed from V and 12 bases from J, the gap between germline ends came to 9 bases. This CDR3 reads CASSQDHPRQFF. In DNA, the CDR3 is TGTGCCAGCAGCCAAGATCACCCCCGGCAGTTCTTC.

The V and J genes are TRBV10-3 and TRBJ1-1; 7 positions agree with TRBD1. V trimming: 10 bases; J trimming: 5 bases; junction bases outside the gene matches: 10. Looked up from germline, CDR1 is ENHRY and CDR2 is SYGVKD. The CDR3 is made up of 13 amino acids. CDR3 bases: TGTGCCAGCTTGGGACAGCCCGGGACTGAAGCTTTCTTT. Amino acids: CASLGQPGTEAFF.

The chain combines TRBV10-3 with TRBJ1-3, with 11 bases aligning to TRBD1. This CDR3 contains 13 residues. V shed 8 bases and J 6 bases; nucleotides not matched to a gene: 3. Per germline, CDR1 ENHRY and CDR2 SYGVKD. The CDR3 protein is CAIGDRGKNTIYF. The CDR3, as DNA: TGTGCCATCGGGGACAGGGGGAAAAACACCATATATTTT.

The CDR3 sequence is CASRLMEGGSGEQFF. In DNA, the CDR3 is TGCGCCAGCCGACTCATGGAGGGAGGGTCCGGGGAGCAGTTCTTC. V usage is TRBV5-1 and J usage is TRBJ2-1; 7 bases are a match to TRBD2. The CDR3 is 15 amino acids. The V and J ends lost 7 bases and 10 bases, in that order; junction bases with no gene match: 17. The germline V gene has CDR1 SGHRS and CDR2 YFSETQ. The variable domain in full, completed from reference TRBV5-1 and TRBJ2-1, reads KAGVTQTPRYLIKTRGQQVTLSCSPISGHRSVSWYQQTPGQGLQFLFEYFSETQRNKGNFPGRFSGRQFSNSRSEMNVSTLELGDSALYLCASRLMEGGSGEQFFGPGTRLTVL.

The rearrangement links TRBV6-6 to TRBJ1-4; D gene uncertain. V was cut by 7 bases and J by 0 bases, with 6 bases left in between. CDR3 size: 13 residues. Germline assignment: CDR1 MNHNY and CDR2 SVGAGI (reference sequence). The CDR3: CASKGATNEKLFF. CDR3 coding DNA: TGTGCCAGCAAAGGCGCAACTAATGAAAAACTGTTTTTT.

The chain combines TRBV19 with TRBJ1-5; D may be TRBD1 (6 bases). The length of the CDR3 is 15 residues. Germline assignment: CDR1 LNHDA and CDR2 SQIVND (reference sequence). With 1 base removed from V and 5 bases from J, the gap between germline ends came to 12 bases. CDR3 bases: TGTGCCAGTAGTATAGGCGGGGCAGGGGATCAGCCCCAGCATTTT. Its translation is CASSIGGAGDQPQHF.

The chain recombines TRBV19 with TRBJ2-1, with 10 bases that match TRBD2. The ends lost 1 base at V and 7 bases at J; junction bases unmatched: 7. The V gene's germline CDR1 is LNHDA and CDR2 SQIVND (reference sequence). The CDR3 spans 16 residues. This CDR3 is CASSIAEGLATNEQFF. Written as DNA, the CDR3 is TGTGCCAGTAGTATAGCCGAGGGACTAGCGACGAATGAGCAGTTCTTC.

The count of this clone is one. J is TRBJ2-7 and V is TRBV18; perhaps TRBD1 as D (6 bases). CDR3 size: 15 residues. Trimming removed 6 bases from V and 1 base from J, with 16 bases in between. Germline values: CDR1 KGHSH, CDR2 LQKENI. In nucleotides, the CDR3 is TGTGCCAGCTCCATAGCAGGGGAGAGTTCCTACGAGCAGTACTTC. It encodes CASSIAGESSYEQYF. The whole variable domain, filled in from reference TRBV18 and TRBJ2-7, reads NAGVMQNPRHLVRRRGQEARLRCSPMKGHSHVYWYRQLPEEGLKFMVYLQKENIIDESGMPKERFSAEFPKEGPSILRIQQVVRGDSAAYFCASSIAGESSYEQYFGPGTRLTVT.

CDR3 loop: CASSHRQYEQYF. CDR3 coding DNA: TGCGCCAGCAGTCATCGTCAGTACGAGCAGTACTTC. The rearrangement uses TRBV23-1 and TRBJ2-7; D gene unclear. Being an ORF, TRBV23-1 has a function that is uncertain. The CDR3 contains 12 residues. V lost 3 bases, J lost 4 bases, and 7 bases lay in between.

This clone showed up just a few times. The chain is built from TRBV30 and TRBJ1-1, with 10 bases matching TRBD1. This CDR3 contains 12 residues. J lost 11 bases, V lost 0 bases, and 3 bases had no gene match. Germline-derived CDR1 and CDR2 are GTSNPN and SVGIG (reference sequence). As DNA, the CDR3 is TGTGCCTGGAGTGTGGGACAGGGGAAGGCTTTCTTT. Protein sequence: CAWSVGQGKAFF.

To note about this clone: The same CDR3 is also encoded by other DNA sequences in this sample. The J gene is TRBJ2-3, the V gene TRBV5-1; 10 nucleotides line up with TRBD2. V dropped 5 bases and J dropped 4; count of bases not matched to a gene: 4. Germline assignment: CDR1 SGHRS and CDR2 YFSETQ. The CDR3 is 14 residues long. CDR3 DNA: TGCGCCAGCAGTCTCGGGACTAGCGCAGATACGCAGTATTTT. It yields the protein CASSLGTSADTQYF.

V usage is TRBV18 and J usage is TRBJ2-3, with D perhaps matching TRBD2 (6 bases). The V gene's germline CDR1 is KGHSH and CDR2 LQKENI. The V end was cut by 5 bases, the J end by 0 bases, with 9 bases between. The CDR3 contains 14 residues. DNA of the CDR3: TGTGCCAGCTCAGGGACTCTTAGCACAGATACGCAGTATTTT. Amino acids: CASSGTLSTDTQYF.

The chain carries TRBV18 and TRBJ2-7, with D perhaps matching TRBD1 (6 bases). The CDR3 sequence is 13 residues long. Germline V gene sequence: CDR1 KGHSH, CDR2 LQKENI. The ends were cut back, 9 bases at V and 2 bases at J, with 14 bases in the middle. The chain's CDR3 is CASRAGEAYEQYF. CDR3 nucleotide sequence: TGTGCCAGTCGGGCAGGGGAAGCCTACGAGCAGTACTTC.

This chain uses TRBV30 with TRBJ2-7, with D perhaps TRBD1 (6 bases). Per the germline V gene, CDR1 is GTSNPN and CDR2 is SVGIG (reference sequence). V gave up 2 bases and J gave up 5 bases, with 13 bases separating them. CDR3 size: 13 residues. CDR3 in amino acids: CAWSYNRADEQYF. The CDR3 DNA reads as TGTGCCTGGAGTTACAACAGGGCGGACGAGCAGTACTTC.

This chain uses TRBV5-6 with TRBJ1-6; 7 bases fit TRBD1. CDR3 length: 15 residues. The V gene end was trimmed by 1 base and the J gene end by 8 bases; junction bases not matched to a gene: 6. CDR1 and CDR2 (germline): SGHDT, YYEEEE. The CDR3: CASSLYAGGYSPLHF. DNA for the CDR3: TGTGCCAGCAGCTTGTACGCAGGGGGTTATTCACCCCTCCACTTT. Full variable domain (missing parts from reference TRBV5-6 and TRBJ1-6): DAGVTQSPTHLIKTRGQQVTLRCSPKSGHDTVSWYQQALGQGPQFIFQYYEEEERQRGNFPDRFSGHQFPNYSSELNVNALLLGDSALYLCASSLYAGGYSPLHFGNGTRLTVT.

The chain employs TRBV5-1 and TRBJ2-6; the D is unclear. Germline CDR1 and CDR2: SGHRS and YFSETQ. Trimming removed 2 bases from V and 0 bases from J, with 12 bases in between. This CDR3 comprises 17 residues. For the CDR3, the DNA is TGCGCCAGCAGCTTTCAACCCACTAACTCTGGGGCCAACGTCCTGACTTTC. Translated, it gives CASSFQPTNSGANVLTF.